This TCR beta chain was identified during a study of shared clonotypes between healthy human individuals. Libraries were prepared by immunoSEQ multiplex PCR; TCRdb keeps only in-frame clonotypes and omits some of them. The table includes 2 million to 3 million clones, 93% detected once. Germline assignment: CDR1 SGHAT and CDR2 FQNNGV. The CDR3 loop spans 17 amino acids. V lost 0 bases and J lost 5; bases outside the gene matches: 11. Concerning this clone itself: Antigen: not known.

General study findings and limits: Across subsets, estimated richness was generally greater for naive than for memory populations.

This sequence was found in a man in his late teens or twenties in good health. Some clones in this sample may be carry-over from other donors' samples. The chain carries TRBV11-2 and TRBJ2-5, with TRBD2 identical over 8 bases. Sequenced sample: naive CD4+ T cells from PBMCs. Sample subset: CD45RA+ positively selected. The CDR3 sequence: CASSLDVTSDGRETQYF. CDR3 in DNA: TGTGCCAGCAGCTTAGATGTGACTAGCGATGGGAGGGAGACCCAGTACTTC.